Listed here are 29 T cell receptor beta chains from one sample, sequenced in a study of blood T cell repertoires in COVID-19. Produced via immunoSEQ multiplex PCR; TCRdb's table is partial and in-frame only. The sample gives fewer than 300,000 clones, approximately 90% of which show up once; over 5.5% is in the top ten. What was sequenced was peripheral blood. The receptors were gathered from a woman aged 45 to 65 with COVID-19, enrolled during active disease.

The CDR3 sequence: CATSDETGGTDTQYF. The CDR3 DNA reads TGTGCCACCAGTGATGAGACAGGGGGCACAGATACGCAGTATTTT. The rearrangement uses TRBV24-1 and TRBJ2-3; 8 bases fit TRBD1. V trimming: 3 bases; J trimming: 1 base; junction bases outside the gene matches: 2. Germline CDR1 and CDR2: KGHDR and SFDVKD. The CDR3 extends over 15 amino acids.

The rearrangement uses TRBV27 and TRBJ1-1; D is possibly TRBD1 (6 bases). V lost 5 bases and J lost 2, with 18 bases in between. This CDR3 region has 16 residues. From germline, CDR1 is MNHEY and CDR2 SMNVEV (reference sequence). CDR3 loop: CASSNRDMGSNTEAFF. CDR3 bases: TGTGCCAGCAGTAACCGGGACATGGGGTCTAACACTGAAGCTTTCTTT.

The rearrangement joins TRBV19 to TRBJ2-1, with 10 nucleotides matching TRBD2. The germline gives CDR1 LNHDA, CDR2 SQIVND (reference sequence). V was clipped by 6 bases and J by 7 bases; unmatched bases: 12. The CDR3 runs to 16 residues. As DNA, the CDR3 is TGTGCCAGTAGAACCAACAGGGCTAGCGGGAGAAATGAGCAGTTCTTC. The encoded protein is CASRTNRASGRNEQFF. The variable domain in full, completed from reference TRBV19 and TRBJ2-1, reads DGGITQSPKYLFRKEGQNVTLSCEQNLNHDAMYWYRQDPGQGLRLIYYSQIVNDFQKGDIAEGYSVSREKKESFPLTVTSAQKNPTAFYLCASRTNRASGRNEQFFGPGTRLTVL.

The gene calls are TRBV7-9 and TRBJ1-5; the D is unclear. V lost 0 bases and J 4 bases, leaving 7 bases between the germline ends. Germline V gene lookup returns CDR1 SEHNR and CDR2 FQNEAQ (reference sequence). This CDR3 is 14 amino acids long. DNA for the CDR3: TGTGCCAGCAGCTTAGCGGGCTCGAATCAGCCCCAGCATTTT. Translated, it gives CASSLAGSNQPQHF.

This clone was seen a handful of times. The chain recombines TRBV7-6 with TRBJ2-5; 15 bases match TRBD2. The germline CDR1 and CDR2 sequences are SGHVS and FNYEAQ. Trimming at V came to 5 bases and at J to 5 bases, leaving 12 bases not matched to a gene. The CDR3 has 18 residues. The CDR3 is CASSPGLAGGPVSETQYF. The CDR3 DNA follows: TGTGCCAGCAGCCCCGGACTAGCGGGAGGGCCGGTCTCGGAGACCCAGTACTTC.

The J gene is TRBJ2-7, the V gene TRBV27, with 7 bases identical to TRBD2. The CDR3 is made up of 14 amino acids. After removal of 6 bases from V and 5 bases from J, the junction contained 10 bases not matched to a gene. Germline lookup yields CDR1 MNHEY and CDR2 SMNVEV (reference sequence). Here the CDR3 reads CASRGGDFDHEQYF. CDR3 coding DNA: TGTGCCAGCAGGGGGGGGGACTTCGACCACGAGCAGTACTTC.

The V gene is TRBV27, the J gene TRBJ2-1, with TRBD2 identical over 11 bases. V trimming: 0 bases; J trimming: 7 bases; junction bases outside the gene matches: 14. This CDR3 comprises 19 residues. The germline CDR1 and CDR2 sequences are MNHEY and SMNVEV (reference sequence). The CDR3 protein is CASSLSATLLAGVRNEQFF. The CDR3 DNA sequence: TGTGCCAGCAGTTTATCGGCTACCTTACTAGCGGGAGTTCGGAATGAGCAGTTCTTC.

The chain couples TRBV5-1 to TRBJ1-4; D gene unclear. V lost 2 bases and J 8 bases, leaving 19 bases between the germline ends. CDR1 and CDR2 (germline): SGHRS, YFSETQ. This CDR3 has 16 residues. The CDR3 region is CASSFSPPPRREKLFF. The CDR3 DNA reads as TGCGCCAGCAGCTTCTCCCCCCCGCCAAGGCGGGAAAAACTGTTTTTT.

The CDR3 nucleotides are TGTGCCAGCAGCAGCGGCCCTGGGGCAACTAATGAAAAACTGTTTTTT. This codes for CASSSGPGATNEKLFF. The chain links TRBV5-4 to TRBJ1-4; D gene uncertain. From germline, CDR1 is SGHNT and CDR2 YYREEE (reference sequence). V was shortened by 4 bases and J by 0 bases, with 13 bases between the two germline ends. The CDR3 has 16 residues.

The chain links TRBV3-1 (or the pseudogene TRBV3-2) to TRBJ1-2; 10 bases fit TRBD1. CDR3 size: 14 residues. J gave up 7 bases and V 5 bases, and 7 bases lay outside the gene matches. Germline V gives CDR1 LGHDT, CDR2 YNNKEL (reference sequence). The CDR3: CASSIGTGDFGYTF. The CDR3 DNA reads TGTGCCAGCAGCATCGGGACAGGGGACTTTGGCTACACCTTC.

The V and J genes are TRBV5-1 and TRBJ1-1, with 8 positions matching TRBD1. The V segment lost 0 bases and the J segment 1 base; nucleotides outside the gene matches: 5. Germline V gene sequence: CDR1 SGHRS, CDR2 YFSETQ. The CDR3 runs 16 residues. CDR3 in amino acids: CASSLVAGTGNTEAFF. The CDR3 bases are TGCGCCAGCAGCTTGGTTGCCGGGACAGGGAACACTGAAGCTTTCTTT.

V is TRBV30 and J is TRBJ1-1; 8 bases line up with TRBD1. Germline V gene sequence: CDR1 GTSNPN, CDR2 SVGIG (reference sequence). The CDR3 contains 16 residues. After removal of 2 bases from V and 1 base from J, the junction contained 9 bases not matched to a gene. CDR3 region: CAWSKHPGTGNTEAFF. The CDR3 DNA is TGTGCCTGGAGTAAACATCCCGGGACAGGGAACACTGAAGCTTTCTTT. Looking up the rest from reference TRBV30 and TRBJ1-1 gives the full variable domain: SQTIHQWPATLVQPVGSPLSLECTVEGTSNPNLYWYRQAAGRGLQLLFYSVGIGQISSEVPQNLSASRPQDRQFILSSKKLLLSDSGFYLCAWSKHPGTGNTEAFFGQGTRLTVV.

The rearrangement uses TRBV7-2 and TRBJ2-3; a possible D gene is TRBD2 (6 bases). Germline V gene sequence: CDR1 SGHTA, CDR2 FQGNSA. CDR3 length: 15 residues. V was trimmed by 5 bases and J by 1 base, leaving 13 bases between them. The DNA for the CDR3 is TGTGCCAGCAGCCACAGCTGGGGGGGCACAGATACGCAGTATTTT. It is translated as CASSHSWGGTDTQYF.

This chain uses TRBV3-1 (or the pseudogene TRBV3-2) with TRBJ2-1; unclear D gene. V was shortened by 3 bases and J by 0 bases, with 12 bases between the two germline ends. This CDR3 spans 16 amino acids. CDR1 is LGHDT, CDR2 YNNKEL, per germline (reference sequence). CDR3: CASSHISISSYNEQFF. The CDR3 DNA reads TGTGCCAGCAGCCACATTAGCATAAGCTCCTACAATGAGCAGTTCTTC.

V is TRBV4-2 and J is TRBJ1-1; D unresolved. This CDR3 is 15 amino acids long. Germline V gives CDR1 LGHNA, CDR2 YNFKEQ. V lost 1 base to trimming and J lost 1 base, with 10 bases between them. The CDR3 is CASSQAGSTNTEAFF. In DNA form, the CDR3 reads TGTGCCAGCAGCCAAGCAGGTTCAACGAACACTGAAGCTTTCTTT.

V is TRBV19 and J is TRBJ1-5; tentative D call: TRBD1 (5 bases). The V gene's germline CDR1 is LNHDA and CDR2 SQIVND (reference sequence). Deletions cut 6 bases from V and 0 bases from J, with 15 bases between. The CDR3 runs to 16 residues. In nucleotides, the CDR3 is TGTGCCAGTAGAACGGACAAGGGACTTAGCAATCAGCCCCAGCATTTT. Translation: CASRTDKGLSNQPQHF.

The rearrangement links TRBV5-4 to TRBJ2-5; a weak D match, TRBD1 (6 bases). Trimming shortened V by 5 bases and J by 4 bases, and 12 bases separated the two germline ends. Germline V gene data show CDR1 as SGHNT and CDR2 as YYREEE (reference sequence). The CDR3 is made up of 13 amino acids. CDR3 residues: CASRQTGSETQYF. In DNA, the CDR3 is TGTGCCAGCAGACAGACAGGTTCAGAGACCCAGTACTTC.

The chain has TRBV6-5 and TRBJ2-3; 7 nucleotides agree with TRBD1. CDR3 length: 15 amino acids. The V and J ends lost 6 bases and 3 bases, in that order; junction bases with no gene match: 9. Germline V lookup: CDR1 MNHEY, CDR2 SVGAGI. DNA of the CDR3: TGTGCCAGCAGCCCACAGGGGTTGGGGACAGATACGCAGTATTTT. Residues: CASSPQGLGTDTQYF.

The chain is built from TRBV3-1 (or the pseudogene TRBV3-2) and TRBJ2-2, with D perhaps matching TRBD2 (5 bases). The CDR3 sequence is 15 residues long. CDR1 LGHDT and CDR2 YNNKEL come from the germline V gene (reference sequence). V lost 0 bases to trimming and J lost 5 bases, with 10 bases between them. The CDR3 region has the DNA TGTGCCAGCAGCCAAGAAGGGAGACGAACCGGGGAGCTGTTTTTT. This gives the protein CASSQEGRRTGELFF.

The chain combines TRBV7-9 with TRBJ2-5, with a weak D call TRBD2 (5 bases). Trimming removed 1 base at V and 2 bases at J, with 11 bases between. CDR3 size: 15 residues. Germline V lookup: CDR1 SEHNR, CDR2 FQNEAQ (reference sequence). CDR3 loop: CASSLGAVLQETQYF. In DNA, the CDR3 is TGTGCCAGCAGCTTAGGAGCGGTTCTGCAAGAGACCCAGTACTTC.

The CDR3 DNA is TGTGCCAGCAGCAAGGGACTAGCGGGATCACTCTACAATGAGCAGTTCTTC. Translated: CASSKGLAGSLYNEQFF. The V gene is TRBV4-2, the J gene TRBJ2-1; 13 nucleotides line up with TRBD2. The V segment lost 5 bases and the J segment 3 bases; nucleotides outside the gene matches: 7. The CDR3 contains 17 residues. Germline CDR1 and CDR2: LGHNA and YNFKEQ.

CDR3 sequence reads: CASSPTERRSQYF. CDR3 DNA: TGTGCCAGTAGTCCCACCGAGCGCAGATCCCAGTACTTC. The chain links TRBV19 to TRBJ2-5; no firm D call. The germline V and J ends were trimmed by 5 bases and 9 bases, with 16 bases remaining between them. The CDR3 runs 13 residues. Germline V gene sequence: CDR1 LNHDA, CDR2 SQIVND (reference sequence).

The chain uses TRBV4-2 and TRBJ2-7; perhaps TRBD1 as D (6 bases). This CDR3 has 15 residues. The V end lost 5 bases, the J end lost 0 bases, and 14 bases lay between the germline ends. In germline, CDR1 is LGHNA, CDR2 YNFKEQ. In DNA form, the CDR3 reads TGTGCCAGCAGCTTACAGGGTCTAAGCTCCTACGAGCAGTACTTC. Residues: CASSLQGLSSYEQYF.

The rearrangement links TRBV7-8 to TRBJ1-2; 9 bases match TRBD1. V lost 3 bases, J lost 7 bases, and 3 bases stayed unmatched. The V gene's germline CDR1 is SGHVS and CDR2 FQNEAQ. CDR3 size: 13 residues. The CDR3 DNA reads as TGTGCCAGCAGCTTGGAGACAGGGGGTGGCTACACCTTC. It is translated as CASSLETGGGYTF.

The J gene is TRBJ2-7, the V gene TRBV10-1; a possible D gene is TRBD2 (5 bases). The V gene lost 4 bases and the J gene lost 2 bases, with 9 bases spanning the gap. The germline V gene encodes CDR1 WNHNN and CDR2 SYGVQD (reference sequence). CDR3 length: 13 residues. The chain's CDR3 is CASSGAVPYEQYF. In DNA, the CDR3 is TGCGCCAGCAGTGGAGCGGTTCCCTACGAGCAGTACTTC.

The V call is TRBV18, the J call TRBJ1-1, with D unresolved. This CDR3 has 15 amino acids. Germline CDR1 reads KGHSH; CDR2 reads LQKENI. V was shortened by 3 bases and J by 0 bases, with 11 bases between the two germline ends. The CDR3 spells CASSPSLAMNTEAFF. CDR3 nucleotide sequence: TGTGCCAGCTCACCCTCGTTGGCAATGAACACTGAAGCTTTCTTT.

This clone was recorded once. J is TRBJ2-5 and V is TRBV30; 8 bases fit TRBD2. The germline CDR1 and CDR2 sequences are GTSNPN and SVGIG (reference sequence). V was clipped by 2 bases and J by 1 base; unmatched bases: 6. The CDR3 has 15 residues. DNA of the CDR3: TGTGCCTGGAGTCCCCGCGGGGGGCTCCAAGAGACCCAGTACTTC. Translation: CAWSPRGGLQETQYF.

This rearrangement joins TRBV29-1 to TRBJ1-2; D ambiguous. Germline lookup yields CDR1 SQVTM and CDR2 ANQGSEA. This CDR3 spans 11 amino acids. V shed 3 bases and J shed 7 bases, with 9 bases lying between them. This CDR3 reads CSVELGGGYTF. CDR3 bases: TGCAGCGTTGAGCTCGGAGGTGGCTACACCTTC.

The chain couples TRBV5-6 to TRBJ1-3; TRBD1 might be the D (6 bases). CDR3 length equals 16 residues. Germline V lookup: CDR1 SGHDT, CDR2 YYEEEE. With 2 bases removed from V and 0 bases from J, the gap between germline ends came to 12 bases. DNA of the CDR3: TGTGCCAGCAGCTTAACAGGGAAATACTCTGGAAACACCATATATTTT. Its translation is CASSLTGKYSGNTIYF.